This TCR beta chain was retrieved from a study of long-term antiretroviral therapy in people with HIV. An immunoSEQ assay, version v3.0, was performed at survey level. Measured with immunoSEQ multiplex PCR; TCRdb has only the in-frame clones, and not every one. The table has over 20,000 clones, about four fifths seen once; the top ten hold roughly 5.5%. Sampling of each donor yielded at least one pre-ART PBMC sample and at least two post-ART PBMC samples. V shed 4 bases, J shed 5 bases, and the junction held 3 bases outside the gene matches. Germline CDR1 is KGHSH and CDR2 is LQKENI. The length of the CDR3 is 14 residues.

The origin of this receptor is a man in his late teens or twenties with HIV. The chain has TRBV18 and TRBJ1-4, with 8 nucleotides matching TRBD1. The source was unsorted PBMCs, collected 3 years after starting antiretroviral therapy. The CDR3 coding sequence is TGTGCCAGCTCACGGAGACAGGGGAATGAAAAACTGTTTTTT. It specifies CASSRRQGNEKLFF. The complete variable domain, with remaining parts taken from reference TRBV18 and TRBJ1-4, reads NAGVMQNPRHLVRRRGQEARLRCSPMKGHSHVYWYRQLPEEGLKFMVYLQKENIIDESGMPKERFSAEFPKEGPSILRIQQVVRGDSAAYFCASSRRQGNEKLFFGSGTQLSVL.